This T cell receptor (beta chain) was sequenced in a study of lymphopenia after photon versus proton radiotherapy. Study conclusions and caveats: Under photons, naive T cells and diversity fell while effector/memory populations rose. Oligoclonal CD8+ Temra expansion after nadir drove photon patients' diversity drop. Larger post-nadir TCR diversity loss correlated inversely with survival in deceased patients.

About this clone itself: No antigen is known for it.

TCRdb keeps only in-frame clones here, not all; method: immunoSEQ multiplex PCR. The data show 11,000 to 15,000 clones, over 65% seen once. The sequences come from peripheral blood, collected from a patient treated with photon-based radiotherapy. The sequence was collected from a man between 45 and 60 years old with gastric cancer.

CDR3 amino acids: CASSLGRTSTDTQYF. The CDR3 DNA follows: TGTGCCAGCAGCTTGGGACGGACTAGCACAGATACGCAGTATTTT. The V gene is TRBV5-8, the J gene TRBJ2-3, with D possibly matching TRBD2 (5 bases). This CDR3 is 15 amino acids long. Germline V gene sequence: CDR1 SGHTS, CDR2 YDEGEE. V was shortened by 0 bases and J by 0 bases, with 8 bases between the two germline ends.